This T cell receptor beta chain was profiled in a study of human T cells and chemical hapten exposure. Across the whole study: Researchers reported sensitizing a 2 cm by 2 cm upper inner arm skin site with 2% DPC.

Time point defined: patch test 1, 2 weeks after DPC sensitization. Documented treatment: therapeutic diphenylcyclopropenone sensitization with weekly scalp DPC. The CDR3 is made up of 10 amino acids. Deletions cut 6 bases from V and 9 bases from J, with 12 bases between. CDR1 is DFQATT and CDR2 is SNEGSKA in the germline V gene (reference sequence). Each CDR3 protein is one row after TCRdb ran MiXCR on the RACE reads. The sample lists 300,000 to 400,000 distinct CDR3 sequences, approximately 6.3% seen once, with approximately 8% in the top ten. This chain links TRBV20-1 with TRBJ2-7; D might be TRBD2 (6 bases). The source was whole blood, collected in connection with sensitization to the hapten diphenylcyclopropenone (DPC). The receptor was isolated from a woman aged 18-30 years with alopecia areata. Some clones in this sample may be carry-over from other donors' samples. In nucleotides, the CDR3 is TGCAGTGCCGGGGGTACGGGGCAGTACTTC. Translating gives CSAGGTGQYF.